Below are 20 T cell receptor beta chains sequenced from a single sample in a study of response to subunit inactivated influenza vaccine. Each CDR3 protein is one row after TCRdb ran MiXCR on the RT-PCR reads. This sample has about 240,000 distinct CDR3 sequences, with 12% found just once. The sample here was non-naive T cells sorted from PBMCs, taken 14 to 15 days before vaccination. Receptor source: a man aged 50-59 years who received an inactivated influenza vaccine.

This clonotype was seen more than once but under ten times. The chain is built from TRBV4-3 and TRBJ2-1, with D perhaps TRBD2 (6 bases). Germline CDR1 is LGHNA and CDR2 is YSLEER. This CDR3 spans 15 amino acids. V was shortened by 1 base and J by 4 bases, with 11 bases between the two germline ends. CDR3 sequence (DNA): TGCGCCAGCAGCCAAGGGCGGGGAACTTACAATGAGCAGTTCTTC. Amino acid sequence: CASSQGRGTYNEQFF.

This clonotype has just a few counts. This sequence joins TRBV5-1 and TRBJ1-1, with D possibly TRBD1 on 5 matching bases. Per germline, CDR1 SGHRS and CDR2 YFSETQ. V was clipped by 0 bases and J by 1 base, with 10 bases between them. The CDR3 length is 15 residues. The chain's CDR3 is CASSLDPQGNTEAFF. In DNA form, the CDR3 reads TGCGCCAGCAGCTTGGATCCTCAGGGGAACACTGAAGCTTTCTTT.

This chain uses TRBV15 with TRBJ2-3, with a tentative D call TRBD2 (5 bases). V shed 2 bases and J shed 5 bases, with 8 bases lying between them. The CDR3 has 13 amino acids. The germline V gene encodes CDR1 LNHNV and CDR2 YYDKDF (reference sequence). CDR3: CATSRRGGDTQYF. DNA of the CDR3: TGTGCCACCAGCAGACGGGGTGGAGATACGCAGTATTTT.

This clonotype was observed at least ten times. J is TRBJ2-7 and V is TRBV9; 9 bases fit TRBD2. V trimming: 1 base; J trimming: 6 bases; junction bases outside the gene matches: 8. Germline V gene lookup returns CDR1 SGDLS and CDR2 YYNGEE. The CDR3 loop spans 15 amino acids. The CDR3 nucleotides are TGTGCCAGCAGCGTACTCAGCGGGGGGTTTGGCGAGCAGTACTTC. This translates into CASSVLSGGFGEQYF.

This clonotype was observed a handful of times. This rearrangement joins TRBV28 to TRBJ2-7; D call uncertain. V lost 5 bases and J 0 bases, leaving 8 bases between the germline ends. CDR3 size: 13 residues. CDR1 and CDR2 from the germline V gene are MDHEN and SYDVKM. The CDR3 reads CASSHSSSYEQYF. In nucleotides, the CDR3 is TGTGCCAGCAGTCATTCCAGCTCCTACGAGCAGTACTTC.

This clonotype was counted ten times or more. This rearrangement joins TRBV6-2 or TRBV6-3 to TRBJ2-5; no reliable D call. V was clipped by 8 bases and J by 3 bases, with 16 bases between them. Looked up from germline, CDR1 is MNHEY and CDR2 is SVGEGT. The CDR3 runs to 14 residues. The chain's CDR3 is CASVRSRAEETQYF. Here the CDR3 DNA reads TGTGCCAGCGTGCGTTCGCGAGCAGAAGAGACCCAGTACTTC.

This clonotype has at least ten counts. This sequence joins TRBV3-1 and TRBJ1-1; D not certain. The CDR3 is 16 residues long. V was trimmed by 0 bases and J by 3 bases, leaving 14 bases between them. Germline V gene sequence: CDR1 LGHDT, CDR2 YNNKEL (reference sequence). CDR3 bases: TGTGCCAGCAGCCAAGAGAATGCGTGGAGCTACACTGAAGCTTTCTTT. This sequence encodes CASSQENAWSYTEAFF.

The chain is built from TRBV11-1 and TRBJ2-1; D is possibly TRBD2 (6 bases). The germline V and J ends were trimmed by 4 bases and 9 bases, with 16 bases remaining between them. This CDR3 spans 14 amino acids. Germline CDR1 SGHAT, CDR2 FQDESV (reference sequence). The CDR3 DNA is TGTGCCAGCAGCTGGGCGGGGCTAGGAACTGAGCAGTTCTTC. It specifies CASSWAGLGTEQFF.

In this sample, this clonotype turned up a few times. The genes are TRBV20-1 and TRBJ2-3; 8 bases fit TRBD2. In germline, CDR1 is DFQATT, CDR2 SNEGSKA (reference sequence). The CDR3 consists of 16 residues. V was pared by 4 bases and J by 4 bases, with 13 bases of the junction left unmatched. CDR3 sequence: CSATVIAGRDPDTQYF. For the CDR3, the DNA is TGCAGTGCTACCGTAATAGCGGGGCGAGACCCAGATACGCAGTATTTT.

This clonotype was counted between two and nine times. V gene TRBV7-2 combines with J gene TRBJ2-3; 10 bases agree with TRBD2. This CDR3 is built from 16 residues. V was pared by 5 bases and J by 4 bases, with 9 bases of the junction left unmatched. Germline V lookup: CDR1 SGHTA, CDR2 FQGNSA. The CDR3 coding sequence is TGTGCCAGCAGCCGTCTTCCTAGCGGGGGAGCAGATACGCAGTATTTT. This codes for CASSRLPSGGADTQYF. Full variable domain (outside the CDR3, taken from reference TRBV7-2 and TRBJ2-3): GAGVSQSPSNKVTEKGKDVELRCDPISGHTALYWYRQSLGQGLEFLIYFQGNSAPDKSGLPSDRFSAERTGGSVSTLTIQRTQQEDSAVYLCASSRLPSGGADTQYFGPGTRLTVL.

Of note for this clonotype: This may be a read error: a much more frequent sequence differs by one nucleotide. This chain uses TRBV27 with TRBJ1-2; D may be TRBD1 (6 bases). The ends were cut back, 7 bases at V and 8 bases at J, with 20 bases in the middle. CDR3 length: 14 residues. CDR1 is MNHEY and CDR2 is SMNVEV in the germline V gene (reference sequence). This CDR3 reads CASTSRGRMSGYTF. The CDR3 DNA reads as TGTGCCAGCACCAGCAGGGGAAGGATGAGCGGCTACACCTTC.

This clonotype was detected a few times. The rearrangement joins TRBV20-1 to TRBJ2-3, with 12 bases that match TRBD2. Germline loops: CDR1 DFQATT, CDR2 SNEGSKA (reference sequence). The J segment lost 2 bases and the V segment lost 1 base, leaving 7 bases of the junction unmatched. This CDR3 has 17 amino acids. The CDR3 spells CSARGPSGRDPTDTQYF. CDR3 coding DNA: TGCAGTGCTAGAGGTCCTAGCGGGAGGGATCCCACAGATACGCAGTATTTT.

Worth noting for this clonotype: At one end the junction does not follow the germline gene, possibly because of a read error. This chain links TRBV5-1 with TRBJ1-6; possible D gene TRBD1, 5 bases. CDR1 and CDR2 from the germline V gene are SGHRS and YFSETQ. The CDR3 loop spans 14 amino acids. DNA for the CDR3: TGCGCCAGCAGTTTGGATATCGGGGGTCGTCCCCTCCACTTT. This encodes CASSLDIGGRPLHF.

At least ten counts were recorded for this clonotype. This sequence joins TRBV20-1 and TRBJ2-1, with D possibly being TRBD2 (6 bases). The length of the CDR3 is 14 residues. The V gene lost 4 bases and the J gene lost 6 bases, with 16 bases spanning the gap. Germline CDR1 reads DFQATT; CDR2 reads SNEGSKA (reference sequence). The CDR3 bases are TGCAGTGCTATCAACTCGGGACTCGGCAATGAGCAGTTCTTC. Protein product: CSAINSGLGNEQFF.

This clonotype occurred a few times. This chain uses TRBV5-1 with TRBJ2-7; 7 bases align to TRBD1. V gave up 0 bases and J gave up 5 bases; unmatched junction bases: 5. The CDR3 spans 14 residues. Germline CDR1 SGHRS, CDR2 YFSETQ. CDR3 amino acids: CASSLARQGHEQYF. CDR3 nucleotides: TGCGCCAGCAGCTTGGCCCGACAGGGACACGAGCAGTACTTC.

The sample holds many counts of this clonotype. J is TRBJ1-3 and V is TRBV3-1; D is unclear. The germline CDR1 and CDR2 sequences are LGHDT and YNNKEL (reference sequence). This CDR3 region has 16 residues. V lost 2 bases and J lost 0, with 11 bases in between. The CDR3 sequence: CASSQHQGSSGNTIYF. The CDR3 DNA reads as TGTGCCAGCAGCCAACATCAAGGCTCCTCTGGAAACACCATATATTTT.

This clonotype occurred a few times. The chain is built from TRBV29-1 and TRBJ2-2; 14 bases fit TRBD2. V gave up 5 bases and J gave up 5 bases; unmatched junction bases: 13. Germline assignment: CDR1 SQVTM and CDR2 ANQGSEA. This CDR3 has 18 amino acids. The CDR3 nucleotides read TGCAGCGTTTACACTCCGGGACTAGCGGGAGTGGGTACCGGGGAGCTGTTTTTT. It codes for CSVYTPGLAGVGTGELFF.

In this sample, this clonotype turned up many times. The chain has TRBV20-1 and TRBJ2-3; 11 nucleotides line up with TRBD2. The CDR3 is 14 amino acids. The J segment lost 4 bases and the V segment lost 6 bases, leaving 6 bases of the junction unmatched. The germline V gene encodes CDR1 DFQATT and CDR2 SNEGSKA (reference sequence). CDR3 region: CSATTSGVPDTQYF. CDR3 DNA: TGCAGTGCCACGACTAGCGGGGTTCCAGATACGCAGTATTTT.

This clonotype was observed a handful of times. V gene TRBV20-1 combines with J gene TRBJ1-2; TRBD1 matches at 7 bases. Per the germline V gene, CDR1 is DFQATT and CDR2 is SNEGSKA (reference sequence). V trimming: 6 bases; J trimming: 3 bases; junction bases outside the gene matches: 13. The CDR3 is made up of 15 amino acids. The CDR3 region has the DNA TGCAGTGCAACGGACAGGATCAACCCTGACTATGGCTACACCTTC. Protein product: CSATDRINPDYGYTF.

The V call is TRBV28, the J call TRBJ1-4, with D perhaps matching TRBD1 (6 bases). The CDR3 length is 14 residues. V gave up 5 bases and J gave up 3 bases, with 10 bases separating them. Per the germline V gene, CDR1 is MDHEN and CDR2 is SYDVKM. The chain's CDR3 is CASSTDRSNEKLFF. The CDR3 DNA is TGTGCCAGCAGTACTGACAGGTCTAATGAAAAACTGTTTTTT.